This record covers a single TCR beta chain. The sample originates from a study of blood T cell repertoires in COVID-19. Whole-study context: Some COVID-19 samples were acute and others convalescent; all came from the United States, Italy and Spain. The cDNA or gDNA used as material had been derived from T cells, B-cell-depleted T cells, or PBMCs.

In the source study's methods: Reference gene primer amplification in the assay estimated nucleated cell counts. Only in-frame clones appear in the TCRdb table, and some are missing; sequencing was by immunoSEQ multiplex PCR. V, J and clone size derive from that table, while D and trimming were established from the DNA sequence. Of 50,000 or so clones in the sample, approximately 91% were seen once. Germline V gene lookup returns CDR1 LNHDA and CDR2 SQIVND (reference sequence). Trimming cost V 7 bases and J 4 bases, with 14 bases left between them. This CDR3 is built from 14 residues. V is TRBV19 and J is TRBJ1-5; D is possibly TRBD1 (5 bases). The sequencing input was peripheral blood. This clonotype was obtained from a human donor in a cohort sampled during active COVID-19. CDR3 sequence: CASTLDSINQPQHF. CDR3 coding DNA: TGTGCCAGTACCTTAGACAGTATAAATCAGCCCCAGCATTTT.